A selection of T cell receptor beta chains follows, all from one sample in a study of lymphopenia after photon versus proton radiotherapy. Method: immunoSEQ multiplex PCR; TCRdb's copy keeps in-frame clones and lacks some. Here the sample spans 15,000 to 20,000 clones, about nine tenths being singletons. The specimen was peripheral blood, collected from a patient treated with proton-based radiotherapy. The receptors were gathered from a man in his 70s with pancreatic cancer. CDR3s include the opening cysteine and the closing phenylalanine or tryptophan. D genes are given only for firm matches. Size values are once, few and many counts, or a class for expanded clones, and some rows have none.

v_gene	j_gene	d_gene	abundance	CDR3nt	CDR3aa
TRBV18	TRBJ1-5	.	.	TGTGCCAGCTCACCGAGCAATCAGCCCCAGCATTTT	CASSPSNQPQHF
TRBV5-1	TRBJ2-5	TRBD1	.	TGCGCCAGCAGCGTGGGACAGGGGCTCCAAGAGACCCAGTACTTC	CASSVGQGLQETQYF
TRBV5-6	TRBJ1-1	.	.	TGTGCCAGCAGCTCACCCTCCTGGAAAGTGAACACTGAAGCTTTCTTT	CASSSPSWKVNTEAFF
TRBV11-3	TRBJ2-1	.	.	TGTGCCAGCAGCTTAGGAGATAGCGGCAGCCTTCAGGTCGATGAGCAGTTCTTC	CASSLGDSGSLQVDEQFF
TRBV9	TRBJ2-2	.	.	TGTGCCAGCAGCGTAGTGGGACCCACGGGCACCGGGGAGCTGTTTTTT	CASSVVGPTGTGELFF
TRBV25-1	TRBJ2-2	.	.	TGTGCCAGCGGTCGGGGAGGGGGCCTAGACGGGGAGCTGTTTTTT	CASGRGGGLDGELFF
TRBV2	TRBJ1-5	.	.	TGTGCCAGCAGTGAGGGGGGATGGGGGAGGAATCAGCCCCAGCATTTT	CASSEGGWGRNQPQHF
TRBV11-2	TRBJ2-1	TRBD1	.	TGTGCCAGCAGCCAGGGGGCGGTCCTTCCCTTCTTC	CASSQGAVLPFF
TRBV2	TRBJ1-1	.	.	TGTGCCAGCAGGGTAGACGGCTTTGAAGCTTTCTTT	CASRVDGFEAFF
TRBV4-2	TRBJ1-1	TRBD1	.	TGTGCCAGCAGCACCGGACAGGGGGTTGACACTGAAGCTTTCTTT	CASSTGQGVDTEAFF
TRBV7-2	TRBJ1-2	.	once	TGTGCCAGCAGCTTAGGGCGCGGCAGGGTAGGTGGCTACACCTTC	CASSLGRGRVGGYTF
TRBV2	TRBJ2-3	TRBD2	.	TGTGCCAGCAGTATAGCGGGGGGGTTTAGCACAGATACGCAGTATTTT	CASSIAGGFSTDTQYF
TRBV18	TRBJ1-3	.	.	TGTGCCAGCTCCCCCTATAGGAGTGAAGGCTCTGGAAACACCATATATTTT	CASSPYRSEGSGNTIYF
TRBV11-2	TRBJ2-1	TRBD1	.	TGTGCCAGCAGCCCAACCCAAGGACAGGGATTCTACAATGAGCAGTTCTTC	CASSPTQGQGFYNEQFF
TRBV18	TRBJ1-1	.	.	TGTGCCAGCTCACCAGACAGAACGAACACTGAAGCTTTCTTT	CASSPDRTNTEAFF